Presented here are 27 T cell receptor beta chains from one specimen sequenced in a study of cytomegalovirus exposure and HLA in healthy donors. Use of 60 Vbeta and 13 Jbeta primers characterized the PCR. The data were produced by immunoSEQ multiplex PCR, yet TCRdb's version contains in-frame clones alone and is incomplete. The table includes more than 95,000 clones, 78% detected once. Material: PBMCs. The receptors shown here come from a male donor in good health and CMV-seronegative.

The chain uses TRBV19 and TRBJ2-4; 10 positions match TRBD1. Germline CDR1 LNHDA, CDR2 SQIVND (reference sequence). The CDR3 runs to 12 residues. The V and J ends lost 5 bases and 16 bases, in that order; junction bases with no gene match: 8. CDR3 amino acids: CASSSTGQGIYF. The CDR3 DNA sequence: TGTGCCAGTAGTTCAACGGGACAGGGGATTTACTTC.

The chain has TRBV29-1 and TRBJ1-2; 8 bases fit TRBD1. V shed 2 bases and J 5 bases; nucleotides not matched to a gene: 7. The CDR3 has 14 residues. Germline V gives CDR1 SQVTM, CDR2 ANQGSEA. CDR3 DNA sequence: TGCAGCGTTGAATACAGGGGGGTTCCTTATGGCTACACCTTC. Translating it yields CSVEYRGVPYGYTF.

This clone has only one observation. This chain uses TRBV10-3 with TRBJ2-2, with a tentative D call TRBD2 (5 bases). V was trimmed by 8 bases and J by 0 bases, leaving 10 bases between them. CDR3 size: 14 residues. The germline V gene encodes CDR1 ENHRY and CDR2 SYGVKD. This CDR3 reads CAIAWEPNTGELFF. CDR3 sequence (DNA): TGTGCCATCGCTTGGGAGCCGAACACCGGGGAGCTGTTTTTT.

The chain couples TRBV19 to TRBJ2-6; 9 bases fit TRBD2. CDR1 is LNHDA, CDR2 SQIVND, per germline (reference sequence). Unmatched junction bases numbered 10, after V lost 6 bases and J lost 4 bases. The CDR3 has 17 amino acids. The CDR3 nucleotides are TGTGCCAGTAGGGTGGTAGCGGGAGCCTCCGGGGCCAACGTCCTGACTTTC. Protein: CASRVVAGASGANVLTF.

This clone has a handful of counts. The genes are TRBV11-2 and TRBJ2-1; a weak D match, TRBD2 (6 bases). Germline assignment: CDR1 SGHAT and CDR2 FQNNGV. This CDR3 comprises 15 residues. Trimming removed 2 bases from V and 4 bases from J, with 12 bases in between. The CDR3: CASSLTSGGYNEQFF. Here the CDR3 DNA reads TGTGCCAGCAGCTTAACAAGCGGAGGGTACAATGAGCAGTTCTTC.

The J gene is TRBJ1-2, the V gene TRBV6-4, with 7 nucleotides matching TRBD1. The CDR3 contains 13 residues. J gave up 6 bases and V 9 bases, and 10 bases lay outside the gene matches. Per the germline V gene, CDR1 is MRHNA and CDR2 is SNTAGT. In nucleotides, the CDR3 is TGTGCCAGGACCTCAGGGGGGATACATGGCTACACCTTC. Protein sequence: CARTSGGIHGYTF.

The chain carries TRBV7-6 and TRBJ1-1, with 8 bases aligning to TRBD1. J was trimmed by 4 bases and V by 2 bases; bases with no gene match: 6. CDR1 is SGHVS, CDR2 FNYEAQ, per germline. This CDR3 has 15 residues. The CDR3 nucleotides are TGTGCCAGCAGCTTAACGACAGGGGCCGTCACTGAAGCTTTCTTT. Protein sequence: CASSLTTGAVTEAFF.

CDR3 in DNA: TGCGCCAGCAGCCGGGGGCAGGGGAGCACAGATACGCAGTATTTT. Translating it yields CASSRGQGSTDTQYF. The V call is TRBV4-1, the J call TRBJ2-3, with D possibly matching TRBD1 (6 bases). The CDR3 sequence is 15 residues long. Germline V gives CDR1 MGHRA, CDR2 YSYEKL. The ends were cut back, 4 bases at V and 0 bases at J, with 11 bases in the middle.

The genes are TRBV5-1 and TRBJ2-7; 9 nucleotides match TRBD1. The CDR3 totals 16 residues. Germline V lookup: CDR1 SGHRS, CDR2 YFSETQ. After removal of 4 bases from V and 0 bases from J, the junction contained 8 bases not matched to a gene. CDR3 residues: CASSLYGTGSSYEQYF. The CDR3 nucleotides are TGCGCCAGCAGCCTATACGGGACAGGGAGCTCCTACGAGCAGTACTTC.

The rearrangement joins TRBV19 to TRBJ2-7, with a possible D match to TRBD1 (7 bases). CDR1 LNHDA and CDR2 SQIVND come from the germline V gene (reference sequence). V was pared by 0 bases and J by 2 bases, with 20 bases between. CDR3 length equals 18 residues. The CDR3 sequence: CASSIDGGGGRVAYEQYF. CDR3 sequence (DNA): TGTGCCAGTAGTATAGATGGCGGAGGGGGCAGGGTAGCCTACGAGCAGTACTTC.

The chain uses TRBV11-2 and TRBJ2-1, with TRBD2 matching over 9 bases. The ends lost 5 bases at V and 9 bases at J; junction bases unmatched: 8. CDR3 length: 14 residues. Per germline, CDR1 SGHAT and CDR2 FQNNGV. CDR3 sequence: CASSPGLAIGEQFF. As DNA, the CDR3 is TGTGCCAGCAGCCCGGGACTAGCAATAGGTGAGCAGTTCTTC.

The rearrangement joins TRBV11-3 to TRBJ2-7, with 9 bases fitting TRBD1. The CDR3 totals 15 residues. Germline V gene data show CDR1 as SGHNT and CDR2 as YENEEA. The junction had 8 bases not matched to a gene; V was cut back by 3 bases and J by 5 bases. CDR3 protein: CASSFDGTGFHEQYF. In DNA form, the CDR3 reads TGTGCCAGCAGCTTTGACGGGACAGGGTTCCACGAGCAGTACTTC.

The J gene is TRBJ2-5, the V gene TRBV15, with D perhaps TRBD2 (6 bases). CDR3 length: 16 residues. The V gene lost 5 bases and the J gene lost 1 base, with 17 bases spanning the gap. Germline CDR1 LNHNV, CDR2 YYDKDF (reference sequence). Here the CDR3 DNA reads TGTGCCACCAGCCTTTCCAGCGGAGGGGTCCAAGAGACCCAGTACTTC. Its protein product is CATSLSSGGVQETQYF.

The gene calls are TRBV18 and TRBJ2-5; 10 bases line up with TRBD2. The V and J ends lost 0 bases and 4 bases, in that order; junction bases with no gene match: 14. The CDR3 length is 19 residues. Germline CDR1 is KGHSH and CDR2 is LQKENI. The CDR3 nucleotides are TGTGCCAGCTCACCACCGCCGATCGTCAAGCGGGAGGGTGGAGAGACCCAGTACTTC. Protein product: CASSPPPIVKREGGETQYF.

The chain combines TRBV4-2 with TRBJ1-5; D not certain. V was trimmed by 4 bases and J by 3 bases, leaving 13 bases between them. The CDR3 is 15 amino acids. Germline V gene lookup returns CDR1 LGHNA and CDR2 YNFKEQ. CDR3 in amino acids: CASSPQTITNQPQHF. In nucleotides, the CDR3 is TGTGCCAGCAGCCCCCAGACAATTACCAATCAGCCCCAGCATTTT.

The chain has TRBV11-1 and TRBJ2-1; tentatively, D is TRBD2 (5 bases). Per the germline V gene, CDR1 is SGHAT and CDR2 is FQDESV (reference sequence). Trimming took 5 bases from V and 9 from J, leaving 14 bases between them. The CDR3 runs 13 residues. The CDR3 is CASSPSIAPEQFF. The CDR3, as DNA: TGTGCCAGCAGCCCCTCGATAGCGCCTGAGCAGTTCTTC. The entire variable domain, with the rest obtained from reference TRBV11-1 and TRBJ2-1, is as follows: EAEVAQSPRYKITEKSQAVAFWCDPISGHATLYWYRQILGQGPELLVQFQDESVVDDSQLPKDRFSAERLKGVDSTLKIQPAELGDSAMYLCASSPSIAPEQFFGPGTRLTVL.

This chain joins TRBV6-5 and TRBJ1-2, with 9 bases fitting TRBD1. CDR1 and CDR2 from the germline V gene are MNHEY and SVGAGI. The CDR3 is 15 residues long. J lost 5 bases, V lost 5 bases, and 9 bases had no gene match. CDR3 DNA sequence: TGTGCCAGCAGTCCCGGGACAGGGAGAGGTTATGGCTACACCTTC. Residues: CASSPGTGRGYGYTF.

The rearrangement uses TRBV28 and TRBJ2-7, with TRBD2 matching over 7 bases. Germline V gene data show CDR1 as MDHEN and CDR2 as SYDVKM. The CDR3 has 14 residues. Losses at the gene ends were 7 bases for V and 6 bases for J; bases not matched to a gene: 12. CDR3 DNA sequence: TGTGCCAGCACCCCCCCCACGGGGGGAAGCGAGCAGTACTTC. This translates into CASTPPTGGSEQYF.

The chain combines TRBV27 with TRBJ2-5; a possible D gene is TRBD2 (5 bases). The ends were cut back, 3 bases at V and 2 bases at J, with 10 bases in the middle. Germline loops: CDR1 MNHEY, CDR2 SMNVEV (reference sequence). The CDR3 runs 14 residues. The CDR3 reads CASSFAGPQETQYF. CDR3 bases: TGTGCCAGCAGTTTCGCGGGCCCACAAGAGACCCAGTACTTC.

The rearrangement uses TRBV19 and TRBJ2-4; D is unclear. Trimming took off 6 bases at V and 1 base at J, with 22 bases between the two ends. Germline CDR1 is LNHDA and CDR2 is SQIVND (reference sequence). CDR3 length: 18 amino acids. CDR3 sequence reads: CASSLLNPSPGAKNIQYF. The CDR3 nucleotides read TGTGCCAGTAGCCTTCTGAATCCCTCACCCGGGGCCAAAAACATTCAGTACTTC.

The CDR3, as DNA: TGTGCCAGCAGCTTAGGTTTAATTGGACAGCCCAATTATGGCTACACCTTC. This codes for CASSLGLIGQPNYGYTF. The chain is built from TRBV11-1 and TRBJ1-2; tentatively, D is TRBD1 (6 bases). Trimming stripped 1 base from V and 5 bases from J, with 20 bases between. Germline CDR1 reads SGHAT; CDR2 reads FQDESV (reference sequence). This CDR3 has 17 amino acids.

V gene TRBV10-3 combines with J gene TRBJ1-4, with TRBD1 matching 8 bases. There are 15 residues in the CDR3. Germline V lookup: CDR1 ENHRY, CDR2 SYGVKD. J lost 8 bases, V lost 6 bases, and 11 bases had no gene match. The CDR3 nucleotides are TGTGCCATCAGCCGAGACAGGGGCGCTAGAGAAAAACTGTTTTTT. Residues: CAISRDRGAREKLFF.

This chain uses TRBV28 with TRBJ1-1; D gene ambiguous. Germline CDR1 reads MDHEN; CDR2 reads SYDVKM. Trimming took off 8 bases at V and 0 bases at J, with 10 bases between the two ends. The CDR3 extends over 13 amino acids. The CDR3 reads CASGWTVNTEAFF. The CDR3 DNA follows: TGTGCCAGCGGCTGGACTGTGAACACTGAAGCTTTCTTT.

This sequence joins TRBV4-3 and TRBJ2-7; D is unclear. Trimming took off 0 bases at V and 0 bases at J, with 9 bases between the two ends. The CDR3 spans 15 residues. Germline V lookup: CDR1 LGHNA, CDR2 YSLEER. The CDR3 bases are TGCGCCAGCAGCCAAGATTGGAGAGACTCCTACGAGCAGTACTTC. It translates to CASSQDWRDSYEQYF.

The chain employs TRBV5-6 and TRBJ2-2; D may be TRBD1 (6 bases). The CDR3 spans 16 residues. The V end lost 7 bases, the J end lost 0 bases, and 16 bases lay between the germline ends. The germline gives CDR1 SGHDT, CDR2 YYEEEE. CDR3 sequence: CASGAFRTANTGELFF. CDR3 nucleotides: TGTGCCAGCGGAGCTTTTAGGACAGCGAACACCGGGGAGCTGTTTTTT.

The chain joins TRBV19 to TRBJ1-4; D gene ambiguous. The germline V gene encodes CDR1 LNHDA and CDR2 SQIVND (reference sequence). The CDR3 is 14 residues long. V was cut by 10 bases and J by 0 bases, with 12 bases left in between. The CDR3 DNA reads TGTGCCACCTCTTACGAGACAACTAATGAAAAACTGTTTTTT. This translates into CATSYETTNEKLFF. Combining the CDR3 with reference TRBV19 and TRBJ1-4 gives the whole variable domain DGGITQSPKYLFRKEGQNVTLSCEQNLNHDAMYWYRQDPGQGLRLIYYSQIVNDFQKGDIAEGYSVSREKKESFPLTVTSAQKNPTAFYLCATSYETTNEKLFFGSGTQLSVL.

The CDR3 coding sequence is TGTGCCAGCAGTGGACAGGGGGGAATCCCAGATACGCAGTATTTT. Its translation is CASSGQGGIPDTQYF. The genes are TRBV2 and TRBJ2-3; TRBD1 aligns across 9 bases. Germline V gene lookup returns CDR1 SNHLY and CDR2 FYNNEI. The CDR3 loop spans 15 amino acids. The V segment lost 4 bases and the J segment 4 bases; nucleotides outside the gene matches: 6.